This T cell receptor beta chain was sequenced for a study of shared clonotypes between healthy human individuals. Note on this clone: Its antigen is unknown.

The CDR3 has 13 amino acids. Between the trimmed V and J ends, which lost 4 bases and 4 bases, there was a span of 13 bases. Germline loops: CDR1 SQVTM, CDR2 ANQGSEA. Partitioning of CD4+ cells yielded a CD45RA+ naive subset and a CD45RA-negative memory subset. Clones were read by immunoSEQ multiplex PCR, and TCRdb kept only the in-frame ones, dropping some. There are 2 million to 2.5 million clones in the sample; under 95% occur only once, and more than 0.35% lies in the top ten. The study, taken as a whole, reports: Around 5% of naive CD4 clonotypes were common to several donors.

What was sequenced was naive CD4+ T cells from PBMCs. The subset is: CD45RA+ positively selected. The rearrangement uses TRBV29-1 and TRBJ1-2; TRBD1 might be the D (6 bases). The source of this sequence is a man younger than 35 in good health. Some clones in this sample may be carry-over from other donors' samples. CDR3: CSVGAGERYGYTF. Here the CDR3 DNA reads TGCAGCGTTGGGGCAGGGGAACGCTATGGCTACACCTTC.